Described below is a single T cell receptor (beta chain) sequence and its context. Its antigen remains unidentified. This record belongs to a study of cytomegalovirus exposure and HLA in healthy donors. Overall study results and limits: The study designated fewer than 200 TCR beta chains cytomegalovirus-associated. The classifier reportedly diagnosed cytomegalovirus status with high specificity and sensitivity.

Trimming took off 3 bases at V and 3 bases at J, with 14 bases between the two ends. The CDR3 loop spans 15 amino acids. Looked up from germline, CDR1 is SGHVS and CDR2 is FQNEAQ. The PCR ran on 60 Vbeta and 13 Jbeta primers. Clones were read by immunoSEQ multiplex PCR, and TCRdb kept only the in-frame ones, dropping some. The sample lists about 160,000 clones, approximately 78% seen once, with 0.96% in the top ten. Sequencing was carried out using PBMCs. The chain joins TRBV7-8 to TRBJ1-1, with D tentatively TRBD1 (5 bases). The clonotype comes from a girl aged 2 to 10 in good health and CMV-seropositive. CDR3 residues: CASSLGQGLDTEAFF. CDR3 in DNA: TGTGCCAGCAGCTTGGGTCAGGGATTGGACACTGAAGCTTTCTTT.